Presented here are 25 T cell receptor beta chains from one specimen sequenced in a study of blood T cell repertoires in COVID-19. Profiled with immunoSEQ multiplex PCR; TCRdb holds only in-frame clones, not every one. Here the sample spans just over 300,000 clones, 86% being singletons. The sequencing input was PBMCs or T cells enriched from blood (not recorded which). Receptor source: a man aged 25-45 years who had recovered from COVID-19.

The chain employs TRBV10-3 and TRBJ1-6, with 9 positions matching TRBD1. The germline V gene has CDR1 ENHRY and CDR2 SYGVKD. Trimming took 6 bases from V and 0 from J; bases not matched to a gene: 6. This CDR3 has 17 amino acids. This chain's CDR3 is CAIRGTGRSSYNSPLHF. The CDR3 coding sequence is TGTGCCATCAGAGGGACAGGGAGAAGCTCCTATAATTCACCCCTCCACTTT.

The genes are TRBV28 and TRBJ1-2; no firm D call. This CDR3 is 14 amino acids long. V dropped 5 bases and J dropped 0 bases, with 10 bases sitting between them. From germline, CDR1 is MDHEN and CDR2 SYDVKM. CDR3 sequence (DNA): TGTGCCAGCAGTCCGGGGTTAGCTAACTATGGCTACACCTTC. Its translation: CASSPGLANYGYTF.

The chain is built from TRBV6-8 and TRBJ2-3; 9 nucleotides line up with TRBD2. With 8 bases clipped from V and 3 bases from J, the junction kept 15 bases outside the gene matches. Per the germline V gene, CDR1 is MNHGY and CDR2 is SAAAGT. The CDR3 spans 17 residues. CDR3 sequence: CASGIAGVQDGTDTQYF. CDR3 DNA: TGTGCCAGCGGTATAGCGGGAGTACAAGATGGGACAGATACGCAGTATTTT.

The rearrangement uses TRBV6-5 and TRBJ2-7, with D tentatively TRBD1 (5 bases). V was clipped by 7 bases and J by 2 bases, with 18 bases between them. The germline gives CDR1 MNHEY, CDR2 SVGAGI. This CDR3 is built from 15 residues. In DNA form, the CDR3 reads TGTGCCAGCAAACCTCAGGGCTTAACTCCCTACGAGCAGTACTTC. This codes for CASKPQGLTPYEQYF.

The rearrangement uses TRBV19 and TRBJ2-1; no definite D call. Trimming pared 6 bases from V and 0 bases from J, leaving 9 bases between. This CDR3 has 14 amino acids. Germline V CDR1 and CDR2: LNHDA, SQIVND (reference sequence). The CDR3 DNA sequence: TGTGCCAGTAGACCTACGAGCTCCTACAATGAGCAGTTCTTC. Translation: CASRPTSSYNEQFF.

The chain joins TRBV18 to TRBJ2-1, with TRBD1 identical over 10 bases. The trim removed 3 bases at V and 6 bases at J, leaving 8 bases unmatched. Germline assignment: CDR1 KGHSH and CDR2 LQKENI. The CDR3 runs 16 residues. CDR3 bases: TGTGCCAGCTCACCCCTCTACCGGGACAGGGGCAATGAGCAGTTCTTC. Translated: CASSPLYRDRGNEQFF.

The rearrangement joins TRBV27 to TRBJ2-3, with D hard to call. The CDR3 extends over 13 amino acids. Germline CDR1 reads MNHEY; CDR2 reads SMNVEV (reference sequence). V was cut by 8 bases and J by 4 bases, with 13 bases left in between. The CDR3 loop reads CASAAFESDTQYF. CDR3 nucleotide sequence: TGTGCCAGCGCGGCCTTCGAGTCAGATACGCAGTATTTT.

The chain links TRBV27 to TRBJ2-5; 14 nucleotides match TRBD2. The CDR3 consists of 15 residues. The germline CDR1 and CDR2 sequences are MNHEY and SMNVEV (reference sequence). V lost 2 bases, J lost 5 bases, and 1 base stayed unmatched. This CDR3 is CASSLGTSGSETQYF. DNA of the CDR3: TGTGCCAGCAGTTTAGGGACTAGCGGGAGTGAGACCCAGTACTTC.

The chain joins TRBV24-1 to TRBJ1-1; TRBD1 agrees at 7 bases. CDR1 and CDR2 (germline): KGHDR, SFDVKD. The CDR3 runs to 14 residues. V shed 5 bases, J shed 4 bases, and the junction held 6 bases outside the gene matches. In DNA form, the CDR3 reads TGTGCCACCAGTGCCGGGCAGGGGGTCACTGAAGCTTTCTTT. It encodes CATSAGQGVTEAFF.

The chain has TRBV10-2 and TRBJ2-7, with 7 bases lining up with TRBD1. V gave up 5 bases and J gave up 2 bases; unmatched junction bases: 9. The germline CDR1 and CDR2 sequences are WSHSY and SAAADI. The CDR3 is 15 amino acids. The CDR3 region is CASSQPDRVAYEQYF. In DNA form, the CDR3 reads TGCGCCAGCAGTCAGCCCGACAGGGTGGCCTACGAGCAGTACTTC.

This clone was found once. CDR3 in DNA: TGTGCCAGCAGTTACGGGACAGGGAGAAACAATGAGCAGTTCTTC. This gives the protein CASSYGTGRNNEQFF. V usage is TRBV6-5 and J usage is TRBJ2-1; 9 bases agree with TRBD1. The V gene end was trimmed by 2 bases and the J gene end by 5 bases; junction bases not matched to a gene: 4. The CDR3 is made up of 15 amino acids. CDR1 is MNHEY and CDR2 is SVGAGI in the germline V gene.

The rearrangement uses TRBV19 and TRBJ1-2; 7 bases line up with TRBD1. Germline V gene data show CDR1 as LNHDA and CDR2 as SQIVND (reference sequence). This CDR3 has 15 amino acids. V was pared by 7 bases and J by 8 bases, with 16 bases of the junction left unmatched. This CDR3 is CASTHPFDRVGGYTF. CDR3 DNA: TGTGCCAGTACTCACCCCTTCGACAGGGTGGGGGGCTACACCTTC.

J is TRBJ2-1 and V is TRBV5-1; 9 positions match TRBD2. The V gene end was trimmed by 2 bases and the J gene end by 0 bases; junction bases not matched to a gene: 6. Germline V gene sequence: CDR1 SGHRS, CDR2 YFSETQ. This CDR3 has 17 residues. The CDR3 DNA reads TGCGCCAGCAGCTTCTATGGACTAGCGAGCTCCTACAATGAGCAGTTCTTC. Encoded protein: CASSFYGLASSYNEQFF.

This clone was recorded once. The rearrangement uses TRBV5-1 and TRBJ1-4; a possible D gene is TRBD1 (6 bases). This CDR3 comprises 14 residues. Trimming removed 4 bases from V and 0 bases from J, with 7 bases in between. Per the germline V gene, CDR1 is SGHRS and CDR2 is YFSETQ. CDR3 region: CASSGDTTNEKLFF. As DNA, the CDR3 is TGCGCCAGCAGCGGGGACACAACTAATGAAAAACTGTTTTTT.

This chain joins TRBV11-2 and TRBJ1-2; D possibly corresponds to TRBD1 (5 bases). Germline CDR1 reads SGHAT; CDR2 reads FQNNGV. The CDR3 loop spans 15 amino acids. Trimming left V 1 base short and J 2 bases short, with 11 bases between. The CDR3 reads CASSLAGQSNYGYTF. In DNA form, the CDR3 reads TGTGCCAGCAGCTTAGCAGGGCAGTCCAACTATGGCTACACCTTC.

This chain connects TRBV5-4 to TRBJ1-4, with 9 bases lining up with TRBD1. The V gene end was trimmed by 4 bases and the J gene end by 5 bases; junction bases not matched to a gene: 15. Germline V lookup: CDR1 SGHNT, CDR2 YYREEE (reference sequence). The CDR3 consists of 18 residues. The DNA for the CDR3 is TGTGCCAGCAGCCCACCCGGACAGGGGAAAGGTCCGAATGAAAAACTGTTTTTT. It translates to CASSPPGQGKGPNEKLFF.

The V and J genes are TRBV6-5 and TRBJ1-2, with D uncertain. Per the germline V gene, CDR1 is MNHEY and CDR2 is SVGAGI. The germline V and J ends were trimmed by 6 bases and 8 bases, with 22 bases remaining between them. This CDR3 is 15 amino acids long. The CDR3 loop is CASSQAWEKTLGYTF. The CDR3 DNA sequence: TGTGCCAGCAGCCAGGCGTGGGAGAAAACTCTGGGCTACACCTTC.

The CDR3 coding sequence is TGTGCCAGCAGCTTCGGCGGGGGGCCACCCGTAGCTGGGGCCAACGTCCTGACTTTC. This translates into CASSFGGGPPVAGANVLTF. The chain uses TRBV5-4 and TRBJ2-6, with 8 positions matching TRBD2. Trimming at V came to 2 bases and at J to 2 bases, leaving 12 bases not matched to a gene. Germline-derived CDR1 and CDR2 are SGHNT and YYREEE (reference sequence). This CDR3 region has 19 residues.

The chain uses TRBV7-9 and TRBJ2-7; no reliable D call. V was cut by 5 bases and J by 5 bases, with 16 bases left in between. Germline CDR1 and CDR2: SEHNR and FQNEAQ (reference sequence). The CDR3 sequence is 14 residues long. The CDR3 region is CASSQEVRSNEQYF. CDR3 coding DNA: TGTGCCAGCAGCCAAGAGGTGCGGTCCAACGAGCAGTACTTC.

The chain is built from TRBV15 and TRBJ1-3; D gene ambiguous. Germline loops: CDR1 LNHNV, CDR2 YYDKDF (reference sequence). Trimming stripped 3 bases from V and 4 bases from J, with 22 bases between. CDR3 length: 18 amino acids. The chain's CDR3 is CATSRTMDSPADGNTIYF. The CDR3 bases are TGTGCCACCAGCAGGACCATGGACTCCCCAGCAGACGGAAACACCATATATTTT.

CDR3 sequence: CASSPGGVRYNEQFF. The DNA for the CDR3 is TGTGCCAGCAGCCCAGGGGGAGTACGGTACAATGAGCAGTTCTTC. The chain combines TRBV5-6 with TRBJ2-1; TRBD1 matches at 7 bases. Per germline, CDR1 SGHDT and CDR2 YYEEEE. The CDR3 length is 15 residues. Losses at the gene ends were 4 bases for V and 4 bases for J; bases not matched to a gene: 8.

The CDR3 region is CANQGGSYNEQFF. Written as DNA, the CDR3 is TGTGCCAATCAAGGGGGCTCCTACAATGAGCAGTTCTTC. The chain has TRBV28 and TRBJ2-1; D is perhaps TRBD1 (6 bases). This CDR3 is 13 amino acids long. Trimming took off 10 bases at V and 0 bases at J, with 10 bases between the two ends. Germline V gene sequence: CDR1 MDHEN, CDR2 SYDVKM.

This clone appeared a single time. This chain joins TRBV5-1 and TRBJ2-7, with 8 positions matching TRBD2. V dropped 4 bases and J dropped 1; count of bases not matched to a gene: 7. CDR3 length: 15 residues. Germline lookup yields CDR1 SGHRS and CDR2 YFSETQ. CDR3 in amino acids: CASSVTSGSSYEQYF. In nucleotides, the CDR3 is TGCGCCAGCAGCGTTACTAGCGGATCATCCTACGAGCAGTACTTC.

CDR3 amino acids: CASSLASGKTYEQYF. Here the CDR3 DNA reads TGTGCCAGCAGCTTAGCTAGCGGGAAGACCTACGAGCAGTACTTC. The chain uses TRBV7-9 and TRBJ2-7; 8 bases are shared with TRBD2. Germline V lookup: CDR1 SEHNR, CDR2 FQNEAQ (reference sequence). There are 15 residues in the CDR3. Trimming cost V 0 bases and J 2 bases; bases outside gene matches: 3. Supplemented by reference TRBV7-9 and TRBJ2-7, the full variable domain reads DTGVSQNPRHKITKRGQNVTFRCDPISEHNRLYWYRQTLGQGPEFLTYFQNEAQLEKSRLLSDRFSAERPKGSFSTLEIQRTEQGDSAMYLCASSLASGKTYEQYFGPGTRLTVT.

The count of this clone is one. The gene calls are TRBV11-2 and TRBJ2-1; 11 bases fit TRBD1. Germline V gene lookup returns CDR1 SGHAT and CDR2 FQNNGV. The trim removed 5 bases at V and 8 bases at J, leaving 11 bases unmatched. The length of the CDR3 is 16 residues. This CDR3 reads CASSPFRGQGGYEQFF. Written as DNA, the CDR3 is TGTGCCAGCAGCCCCTTCCGGGGACAGGGGGGCTATGAGCAGTTCTTC.